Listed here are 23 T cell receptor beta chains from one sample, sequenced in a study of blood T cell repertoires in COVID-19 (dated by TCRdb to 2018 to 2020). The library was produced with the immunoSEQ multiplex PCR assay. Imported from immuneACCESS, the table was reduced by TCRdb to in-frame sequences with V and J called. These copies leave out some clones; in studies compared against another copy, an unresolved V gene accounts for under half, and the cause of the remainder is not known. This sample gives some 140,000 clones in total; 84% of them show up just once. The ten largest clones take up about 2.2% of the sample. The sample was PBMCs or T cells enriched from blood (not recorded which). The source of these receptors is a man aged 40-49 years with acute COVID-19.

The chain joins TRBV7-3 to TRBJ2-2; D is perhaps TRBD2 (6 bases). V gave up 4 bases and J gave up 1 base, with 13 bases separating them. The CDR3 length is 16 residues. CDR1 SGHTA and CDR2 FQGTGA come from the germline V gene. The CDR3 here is CASSSLVGGNTGELFF. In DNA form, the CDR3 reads TGTGCCAGCAGCTCCCTTGTGGGGGGGAACACCGGGGAGCTGTTTTTT.

The CDR3 reads CAQSREGNSPLHF. In nucleotides, the CDR3 is TGTGCCCAATCCAGGGAAGGGAATTCACCCCTCCACTTT. V and J are TRBV10-3 and TRBJ1-6, with TRBD1 as a possible D gene (5 bases). The CDR3 contains 13 residues. Germline values: CDR1 ENHRY, CDR2 SYGVKD. V lost 11 bases, J lost 7 bases, and 15 bases lay in between.

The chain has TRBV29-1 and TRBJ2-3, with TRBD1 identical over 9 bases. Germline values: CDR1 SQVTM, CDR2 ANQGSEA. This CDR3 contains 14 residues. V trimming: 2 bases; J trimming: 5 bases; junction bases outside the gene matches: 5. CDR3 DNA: TGCAGCGTTGAACTGGGACAGGGCATAGATACGCAGTATTTT. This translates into CSVELGQGIDTQYF.

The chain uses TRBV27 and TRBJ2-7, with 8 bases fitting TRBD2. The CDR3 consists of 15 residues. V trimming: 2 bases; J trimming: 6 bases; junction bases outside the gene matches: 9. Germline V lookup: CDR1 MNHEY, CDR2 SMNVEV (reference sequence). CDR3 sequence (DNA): TGTGCCAGCAGTTTAGGATCCGGGAGGGCCCCCGAGCAGTACTTC. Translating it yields CASSLGSGRAPEQYF.

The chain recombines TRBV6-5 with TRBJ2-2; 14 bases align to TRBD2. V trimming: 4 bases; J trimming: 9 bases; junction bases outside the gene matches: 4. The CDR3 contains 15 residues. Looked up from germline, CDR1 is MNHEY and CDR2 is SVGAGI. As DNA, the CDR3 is TGTGCCAGCAGTTCCGGGACTAGCGGGAGTCGGGAGCTGTTTTTT. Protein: CASSSGTSGSRELFF.

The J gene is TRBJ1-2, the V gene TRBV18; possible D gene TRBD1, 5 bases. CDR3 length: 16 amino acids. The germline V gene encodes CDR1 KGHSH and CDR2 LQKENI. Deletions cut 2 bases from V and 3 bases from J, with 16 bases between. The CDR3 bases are TGTGCCAGCTCACCAATGACAGAATACGTAGACTATGGCTACACCTTC. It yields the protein CASSPMTEYVDYGYTF.

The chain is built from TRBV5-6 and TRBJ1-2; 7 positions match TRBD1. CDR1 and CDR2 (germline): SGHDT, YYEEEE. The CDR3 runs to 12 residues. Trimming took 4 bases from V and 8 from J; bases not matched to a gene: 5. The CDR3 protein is CASSRRDRGYTF. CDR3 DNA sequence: TGTGCCAGCAGCCGCCGGGACAGAGGCTACACCTTC. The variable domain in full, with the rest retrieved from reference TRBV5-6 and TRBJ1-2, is DAGVTQSPTHLIKTRGQQVTLRCSPKSGHDTVSWYQQALGQGPQFIFQYYEEEERQRGNFPDRFSGHQFPNYSSELNVNALLLGDSALYLCASSRRDRGYTFGSGTRLTVV.

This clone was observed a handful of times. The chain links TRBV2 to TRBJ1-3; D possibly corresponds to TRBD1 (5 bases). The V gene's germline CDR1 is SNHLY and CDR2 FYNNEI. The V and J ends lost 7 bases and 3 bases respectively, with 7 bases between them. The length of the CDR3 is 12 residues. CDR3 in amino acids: CASMGGGNTIYF. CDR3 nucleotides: TGTGCCAGCATGGGGGGTGGAAACACCATATATTTT.

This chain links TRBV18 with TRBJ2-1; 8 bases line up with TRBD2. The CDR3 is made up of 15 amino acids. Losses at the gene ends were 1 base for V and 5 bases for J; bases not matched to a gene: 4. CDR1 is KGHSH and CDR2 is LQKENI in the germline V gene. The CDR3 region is CASSPLGLGNNEQFF. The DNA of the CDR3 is TGTGCCAGCTCACCACTGGGACTAGGTAACAATGAGCAGTTCTTC. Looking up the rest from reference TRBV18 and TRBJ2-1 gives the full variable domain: NAGVMQNPRHLVRRRGQEARLRCSPMKGHSHVYWYRQLPEEGLKFMVYLQKENIIDESGMPKERFSAEFPKEGPSILRIQQVVRGDSAAYFCASSPLGLGNNEQFFGPGTRLTVL.

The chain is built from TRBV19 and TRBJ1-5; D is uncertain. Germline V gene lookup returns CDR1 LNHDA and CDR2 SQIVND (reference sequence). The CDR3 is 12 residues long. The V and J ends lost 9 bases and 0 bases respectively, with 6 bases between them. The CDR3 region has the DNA TGTGCCAGCGAGAATAGCAATCAGCCCCAGCATTTT. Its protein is CASENSNQPQHF. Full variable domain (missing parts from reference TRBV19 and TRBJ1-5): DGGITQSPKYLFRKEGQNVTLSCEQNLNHDAMYWYRQDPGQGLRLIYYSQIVNDFQKGDIAEGYSVSREKKESFPLTVTSAQKNPTAFYLCASENSNQPQHFGDGTRLSIL.

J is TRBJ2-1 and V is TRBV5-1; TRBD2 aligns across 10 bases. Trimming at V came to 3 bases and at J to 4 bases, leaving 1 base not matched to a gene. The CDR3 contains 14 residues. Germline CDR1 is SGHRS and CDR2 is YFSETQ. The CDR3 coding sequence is TGCGCCAGCAGCTGGGGACTAGCGTACAATGAGCAGTTCTTC. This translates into CASSWGLAYNEQFF.

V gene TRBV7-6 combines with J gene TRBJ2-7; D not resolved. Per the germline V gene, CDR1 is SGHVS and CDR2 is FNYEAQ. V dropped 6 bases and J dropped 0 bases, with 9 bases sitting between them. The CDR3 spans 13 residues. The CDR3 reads CASSFGASYEQYF. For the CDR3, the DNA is TGTGCCAGCAGTTTCGGTGCCTCCTACGAGCAGTACTTC. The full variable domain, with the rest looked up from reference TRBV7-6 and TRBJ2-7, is GAGVSQSPRYKVTKRGQDVALRCDPISGHVSLYWYRQALGQGPEFLTYFNYEAQQDKSGLPNDRFSAERPEGSISTLTIQRTEQRDSAMYRCASSFGASYEQYFGPGTRLTVT.

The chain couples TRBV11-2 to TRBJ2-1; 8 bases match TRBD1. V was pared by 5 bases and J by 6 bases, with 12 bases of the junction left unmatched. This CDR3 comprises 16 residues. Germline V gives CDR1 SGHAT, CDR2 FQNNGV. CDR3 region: CASSRAPGQGGNEQFF. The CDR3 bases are TGTGCCAGCAGCCGCGCACCCGGACAGGGAGGCAATGAGCAGTTCTTC.

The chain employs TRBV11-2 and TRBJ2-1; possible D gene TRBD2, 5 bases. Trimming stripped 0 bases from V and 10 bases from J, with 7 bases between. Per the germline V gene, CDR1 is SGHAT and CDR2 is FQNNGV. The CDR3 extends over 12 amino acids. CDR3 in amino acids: CASSLDRGEQFF. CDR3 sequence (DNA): TGTGCCAGCAGCTTAGATAGAGGGGAGCAGTTCTTC.

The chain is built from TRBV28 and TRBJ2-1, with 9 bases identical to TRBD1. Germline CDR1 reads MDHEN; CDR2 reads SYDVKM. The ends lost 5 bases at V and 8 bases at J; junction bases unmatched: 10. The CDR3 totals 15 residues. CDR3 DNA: TGTGCCAGCAGTCTAGGACAGGGGAATTTCGATGAGCAGTTCTTC. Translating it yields CASSLGQGNFDEQFF.

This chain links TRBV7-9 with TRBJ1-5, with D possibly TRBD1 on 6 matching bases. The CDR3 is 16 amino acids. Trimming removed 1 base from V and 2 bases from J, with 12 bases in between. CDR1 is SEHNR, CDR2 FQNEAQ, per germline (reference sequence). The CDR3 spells CASSLGGGAGNQPQHF. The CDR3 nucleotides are TGTGCCAGCAGCTTAGGGGGGGGCGCGGGCAATCAGCCCCAGCATTTT.

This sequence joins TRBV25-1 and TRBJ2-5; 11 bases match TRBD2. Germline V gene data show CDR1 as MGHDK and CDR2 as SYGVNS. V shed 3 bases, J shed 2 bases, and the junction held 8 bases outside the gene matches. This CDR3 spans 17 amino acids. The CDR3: CASSDQPGTSGQETQYF. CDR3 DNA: TGTGCCAGCAGTGATCAGCCCGGGACTAGCGGACAAGAGACCCAGTACTTC. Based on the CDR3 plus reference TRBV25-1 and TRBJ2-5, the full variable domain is EADIYQTPRYLVIGTGKKITLECSQTMGHDKMYWYQQDPGMELHLIHYSYGVNSTEKGDLSSESTVSRIRTEHFPLTLESARPSHTSQYLCASSDQPGTSGQETQYFGPGTRLLVL.

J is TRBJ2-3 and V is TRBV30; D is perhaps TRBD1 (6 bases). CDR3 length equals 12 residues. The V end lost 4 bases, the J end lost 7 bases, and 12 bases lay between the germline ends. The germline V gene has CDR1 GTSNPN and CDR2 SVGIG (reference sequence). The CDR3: CAWTVGGHTQYF. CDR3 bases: TGTGCCTGGACCGTAGGGGGACATACGCAGTATTTT. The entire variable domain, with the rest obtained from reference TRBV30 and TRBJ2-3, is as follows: SQTIHQWPATLVQPVGSPLSLECTVEGTSNPNLYWYRQAAGRGLQLLFYSVGIGQISSEVPQNLSASRPQDRQFILSSKKLLLSDSGFYLCAWTVGGHTQYFGPGTRLTVL.

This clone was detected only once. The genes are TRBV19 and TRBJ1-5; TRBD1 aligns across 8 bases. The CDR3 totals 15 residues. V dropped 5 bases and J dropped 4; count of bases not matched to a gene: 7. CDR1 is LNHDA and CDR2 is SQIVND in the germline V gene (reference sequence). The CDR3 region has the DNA TGTGCCAGTAGTTCAGGACAGGGTATAAATCAGCCCCAGCATTTT. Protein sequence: CASSSGQGINQPQHF. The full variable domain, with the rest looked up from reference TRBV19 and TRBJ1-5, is DGGITQSPKYLFRKEGQNVTLSCEQNLNHDAMYWYRQDPGQGLRLIYYSQIVNDFQKGDIAEGYSVSREKKESFPLTVTSAQKNPTAFYLCASSSGQGINQPQHFGDGTRLSIL.

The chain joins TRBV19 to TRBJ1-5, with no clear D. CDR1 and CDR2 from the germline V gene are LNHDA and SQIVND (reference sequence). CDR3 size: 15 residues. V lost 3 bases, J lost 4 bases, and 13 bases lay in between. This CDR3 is CASSMSGGSNQPQHF. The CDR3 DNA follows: TGTGCCAGTAGTATGTCTGGAGGGTCAAATCAGCCCCAGCATTTT.

CDR3 sequence: CASSLSLRDDEQYF. CDR3 in DNA: TGTGCCAGCTCTTTAAGTTTGCGGGATGACGAGCAGTACTTC. The chain links TRBV6-5 to TRBJ2-7; tentatively, D is TRBD2 (6 bases). The CDR3 sequence is 14 residues long. Germline V CDR1 and CDR2: MNHEY, SVGAGI. V lost 8 bases and J 5 bases, leaving 19 bases between the germline ends.

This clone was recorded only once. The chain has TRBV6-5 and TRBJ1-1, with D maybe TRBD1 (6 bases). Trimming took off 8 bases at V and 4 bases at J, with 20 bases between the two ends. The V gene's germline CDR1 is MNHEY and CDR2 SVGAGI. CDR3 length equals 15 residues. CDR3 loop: CASSVAGAPSTEAFF. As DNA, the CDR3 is TGTGCCAGCTCGGTGGCAGGGGCCCCGAGCACTGAAGCTTTCTTT.

The DNA of the CDR3 is TGTGCCAGCGGGACTGAAGCCCACTATGGCTACACCTTC. Translation gives CASGTEAHYGYTF. V usage is TRBV6-5 and J usage is TRBJ1-2; D possibly corresponds to TRBD1 (5 bases). The CDR3 totals 13 residues. V lost 8 bases and J lost 3, with 13 bases in between. Germline V gene lookup returns CDR1 MNHEY and CDR2 SVGAGI.